This T cell receptor (beta chain) was identified during a study of CD8 T cells in Susac syndrome. Notes on the study in general: The study's TCR sequencing and HLA analysis drew on a certain number of individuals. That number was acknowledged as relatively small.

RNA totalling about 0.5 to 1 ug underwent reverse transcription with random hexamers. TCRdb re-called the immunoSEQ multiplex PCR reads with MiXCR, one entry per CDR3 protein. The sample records a few hundred thousand distinct CDR3 sequences, approximately 85% being singletons. As for this clonotype: What it binds is unknown.

There are 15 residues in the CDR3. CDR1 is KGHDR, CDR2 SFDVKD, per germline. The V end was cut by 3 bases, the J end by 5 bases, with 15 bases between. This sequence originates from a human donor with multiple sclerosis. The sample consisted of CD8+ T cells from PBMCs. The V and J genes are TRBV24-1 and TRBJ1-1; D unclear. CDR3 sequence reads: CATSDSQALGTEAFF. The DNA for the CDR3 is TGTGCCACCAGTGATAGCCAGGCCCTCGGGACTGAAGCTTTCTTT.